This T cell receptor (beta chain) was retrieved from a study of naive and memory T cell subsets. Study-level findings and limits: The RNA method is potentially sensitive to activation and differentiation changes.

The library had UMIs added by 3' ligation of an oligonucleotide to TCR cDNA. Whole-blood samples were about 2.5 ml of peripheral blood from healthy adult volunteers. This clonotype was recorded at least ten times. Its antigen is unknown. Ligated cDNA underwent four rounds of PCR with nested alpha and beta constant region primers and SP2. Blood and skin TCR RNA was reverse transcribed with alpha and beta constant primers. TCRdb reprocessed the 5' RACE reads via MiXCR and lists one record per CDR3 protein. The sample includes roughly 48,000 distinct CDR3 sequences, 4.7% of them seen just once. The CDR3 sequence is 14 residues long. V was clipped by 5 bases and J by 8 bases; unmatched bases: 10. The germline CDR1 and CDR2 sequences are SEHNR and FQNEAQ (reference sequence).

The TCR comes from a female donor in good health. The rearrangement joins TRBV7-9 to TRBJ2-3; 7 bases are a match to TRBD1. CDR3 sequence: CASSIQGSGGTQYF. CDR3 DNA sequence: TGTGCCAGCAGCATACAGGGGTCTGGAGGTACGCAGTATTTT.